This entry is about one T cell receptor (beta chain). The target antigen is unknown. The assay was immunoSEQ multiplex PCR, and TCRdb's table has in-frame clones only and misses some. The top ten hold about 7.1% of the sample, which has roughly 79,000 clones, roughly 94% seen once. Germline trimming cut 3 bases from V and 5 bases from J; bases unmatched to any gene: 5. This CDR3 is built from 15 residues. CDR1 is SGHTS and CDR2 is YDEGEE in the germline V gene. This entry belongs to a study of T cell responses to AZD1222 COVID-19 vaccine. Study outcomes and limitations: After two AZD1222 doses, spike-specific TCR breadth and depth rose versus day 0. Close to half of spike-specific TCRs reportedly recognize unmutated variant regions. Among the donors, most were white British and more were female, and clonal diversity was possibly underestimated.

This sample comprised peripheral blood, obtained on day 0 of MenACWY control vaccination. This receptor was obtained from an adult in good health. The chain joins TRBV5-8 to TRBJ2-2; TRBD1 matches 9 bases. CDR3 in amino acids: CASSSGTGRTGELFF. The CDR3 nucleotides read TGTGCCAGCAGCTCCGGGACAGGGAGGACCGGGGAGCTGTTTTTT.